This T cell receptor (beta chain) was retrieved from a study of technical replicates of blood from a handful of donors. V dropped 5 bases and J dropped 3; count of bases not matched to a gene: 12. The CDR3 runs 16 residues. The V gene's germline CDR1 is LNHDA and CDR2 SQIVND (reference sequence). Repertoires were generated with immunoSEQ multiplex PCR, while TCRdb's copy carries only in-frame clones and drops some. The sample yields more than 75,000 clones, less than 95% seen once. The sample consisted of T cells isolated from PBMCs. The source is a human donor in good health. V is TRBV19 and J is TRBJ2-5; 7 positions agree with TRBD1. For the CDR3, the DNA is TGTGCCAGTAGTTCCAAGACTCCCAGGGGGAAAGAGACCCAGTACTTC. It is translated as CASSSKTPRGKETQYF.